This T cell receptor beta chain was sequenced in a study of blood T cells in healthy people across ages. V lost 6 bases and J lost 7; bases outside the gene matches: 11. The CDR3 runs 14 residues. Findings and limits, study-wide: It was held that diversity estimates obtained from one million T cells represented underestimates. Long-lived donors exceeded aged donors in naive CD4+ cells and diversity.

About this clonotype itself: The target antigen is unknown.

Then a second PCR, running roughly 7 to 11 cycles, was carried out with a sample-barcoded 5' primer and a J-beta primer mix. Each cDNA was tagged by a template-switch adaptor containing 12 random nucleotides. MiXCR, run by TCRdb on the 5' RACE reads, gives a single entry per CDR3 protein. The data contain about 780,000 distinct CDR3 sequences, 35% to 60% of them singletons. The rearrangement links TRBV12-3 or TRBV12-4 to TRBJ1-1, with 7 bases that match TRBD1. This TCR derives from a man aged 80 or over in good health. The sequenced material came from blood. CDR3 protein: CASSKIGGQYEAFF. Written as DNA, the CDR3 is TGTGCCAGCAGCAAAATAGGGGGACAGTATGAAGCTTTCTTT.